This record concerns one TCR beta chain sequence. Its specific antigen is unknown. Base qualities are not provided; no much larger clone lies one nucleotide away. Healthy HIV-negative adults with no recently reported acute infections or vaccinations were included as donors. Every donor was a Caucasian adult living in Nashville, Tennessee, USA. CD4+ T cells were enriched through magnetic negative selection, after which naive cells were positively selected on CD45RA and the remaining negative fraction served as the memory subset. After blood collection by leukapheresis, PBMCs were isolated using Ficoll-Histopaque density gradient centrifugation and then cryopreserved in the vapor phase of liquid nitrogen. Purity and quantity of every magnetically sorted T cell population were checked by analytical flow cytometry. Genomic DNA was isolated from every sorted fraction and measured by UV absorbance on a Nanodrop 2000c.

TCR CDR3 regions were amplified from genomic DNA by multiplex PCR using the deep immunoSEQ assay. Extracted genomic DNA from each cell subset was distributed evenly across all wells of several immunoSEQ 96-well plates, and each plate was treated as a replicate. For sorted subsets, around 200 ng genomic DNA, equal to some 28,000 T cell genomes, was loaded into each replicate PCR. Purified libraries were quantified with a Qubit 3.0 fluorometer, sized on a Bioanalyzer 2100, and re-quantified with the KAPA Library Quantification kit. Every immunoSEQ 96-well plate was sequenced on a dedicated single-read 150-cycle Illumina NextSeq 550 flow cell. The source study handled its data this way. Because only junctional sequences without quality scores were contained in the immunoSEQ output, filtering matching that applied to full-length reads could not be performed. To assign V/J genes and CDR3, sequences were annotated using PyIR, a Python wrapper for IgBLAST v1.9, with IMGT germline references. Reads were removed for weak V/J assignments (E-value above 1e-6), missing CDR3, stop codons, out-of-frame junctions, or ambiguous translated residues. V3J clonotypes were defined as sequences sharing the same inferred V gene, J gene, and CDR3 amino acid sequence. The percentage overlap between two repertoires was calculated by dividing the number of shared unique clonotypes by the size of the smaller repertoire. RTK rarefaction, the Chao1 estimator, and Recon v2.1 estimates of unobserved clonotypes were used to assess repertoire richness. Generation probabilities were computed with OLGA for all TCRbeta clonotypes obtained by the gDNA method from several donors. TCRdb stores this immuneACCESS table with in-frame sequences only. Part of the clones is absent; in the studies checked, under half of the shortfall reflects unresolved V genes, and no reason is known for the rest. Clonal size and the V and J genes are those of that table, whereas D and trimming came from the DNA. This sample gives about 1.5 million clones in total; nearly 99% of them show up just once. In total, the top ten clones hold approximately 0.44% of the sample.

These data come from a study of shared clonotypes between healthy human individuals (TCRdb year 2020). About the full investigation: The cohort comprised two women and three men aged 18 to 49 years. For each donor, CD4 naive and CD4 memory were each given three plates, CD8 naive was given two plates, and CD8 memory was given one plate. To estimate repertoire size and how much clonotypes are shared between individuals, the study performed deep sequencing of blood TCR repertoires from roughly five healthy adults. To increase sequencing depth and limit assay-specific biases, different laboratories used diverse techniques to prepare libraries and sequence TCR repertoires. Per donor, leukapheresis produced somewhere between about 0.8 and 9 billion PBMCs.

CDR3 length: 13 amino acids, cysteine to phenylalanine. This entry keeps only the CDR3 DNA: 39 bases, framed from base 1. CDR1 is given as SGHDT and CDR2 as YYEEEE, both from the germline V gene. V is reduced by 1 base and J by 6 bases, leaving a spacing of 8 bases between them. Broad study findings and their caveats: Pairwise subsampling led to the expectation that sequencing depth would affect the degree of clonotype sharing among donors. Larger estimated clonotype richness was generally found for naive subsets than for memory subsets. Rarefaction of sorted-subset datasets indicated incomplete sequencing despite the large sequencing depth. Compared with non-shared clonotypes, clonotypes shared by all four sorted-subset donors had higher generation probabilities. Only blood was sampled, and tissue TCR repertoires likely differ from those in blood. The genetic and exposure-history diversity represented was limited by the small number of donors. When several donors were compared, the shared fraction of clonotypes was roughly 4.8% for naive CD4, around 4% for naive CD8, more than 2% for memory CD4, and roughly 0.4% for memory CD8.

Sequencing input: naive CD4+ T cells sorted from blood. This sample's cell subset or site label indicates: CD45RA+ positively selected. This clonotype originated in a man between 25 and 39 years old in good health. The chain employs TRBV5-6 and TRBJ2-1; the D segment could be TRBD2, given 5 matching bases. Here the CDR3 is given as CASSLPGSNEQFF. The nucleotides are TGTGCCAGCAGCTTGCCGGGGAGCAATGAGCAGTTCTTC.